Following are 4 T cell receptor beta chains from one sample sequenced in a study of blood T cell repertoires in COVID-19. Sequencing was performed with immunoSEQ multiplex PCR; in TCRdb, only in-frame clones are kept and a portion is missing. The table shows roughly 330,000 clones, with around nine tenths occurring only once. Sequencing was carried out using PBMCs or T cells enriched from blood (not recorded which). These receptors came from a man in his thirties or forties who had recovered from COVID-19.

This CDR3 is CASSFGLAGVGDTQYF. CDR3 bases: TGTGCCAGCAGTTTTGGACTAGCGGGGGTGGGAGATACGCAGTATTTT. The V call is TRBV28, the J call TRBJ2-3, with 13 bases identical to TRBD2. The CDR3 loop spans 16 amino acids. CDR1 and CDR2 from the germline V gene are MDHEN and SYDVKM. V trimming: 3 bases; J trimming: 5 bases; junction bases outside the gene matches: 5. The whole variable domain, filled in from reference TRBV28 and TRBJ2-3, reads DVKVTQSSRYLVKRTGEKVFLECVQDMDHENMFWYRQDPGLGLRLIYFSYDVKMKEKGDIPEGYSVSREKKERFSLILESASTNQTSMYLCASSFGLAGVGDTQYFGPGTRLTVL.

This clone was detected a few times. The CDR3: CASSQSRTGWDTEAFF. Written as DNA, the CDR3 is TGTGCCAGCAGCCAATCTCGGACTGGGTGGGACACTGAAGCTTTCTTT. This chain uses TRBV16 with TRBJ1-1; D not certain. This CDR3 is 16 amino acids long. CDR1 is KGHSY and CDR2 is FQNENV in the germline V gene. Deletions cut 0 bases from V and 3 bases from J, with 14 bases between.

Many counts were recorded for this clone. The J gene is TRBJ2-6, the V gene TRBV6-4, with TRBD1 matching over 8 bases. With V trimmed by 5 bases and J by 2 bases, 2 bases remained unmatched. This CDR3 region has 15 residues. Germline lookup yields CDR1 MRHNA and CDR2 SNTAGT. CDR3 in amino acids: CASSTGGTGANVLTF. CDR3 coding DNA: TGTGCCAGCAGTACAGGGGGGACTGGGGCCAACGTCCTGACTTTC.

The V and J genes are TRBV7-9 and TRBJ1-4, with D perhaps TRBD1 (5 bases). The V gene lost 3 bases and the J gene lost 4 bases, with 9 bases spanning the gap. The length of the CDR3 is 14 residues. Germline CDR1 and CDR2: SEHNR and FQNEAQ (reference sequence). CDR3 amino acids: CASSLGQVNEKLFF. The CDR3 DNA reads as TGTGCCAGCAGCTTGGGGCAGGTTAATGAAAAACTGTTTTTT. The full variable domain, in which reference TRBV7-9 and TRBJ1-4 provide the parts outside the CDR3, is DTGVSQNPRHKITKRGQNVTFRCDPISEHNRLYWYRQTLGQGPEFLTYFQNEAQLEKSRLLSDRFSAERPKGSFSTLEIQRTEQGDSAMYLCASSLGQVNEKLFFGSGTQLSVL.